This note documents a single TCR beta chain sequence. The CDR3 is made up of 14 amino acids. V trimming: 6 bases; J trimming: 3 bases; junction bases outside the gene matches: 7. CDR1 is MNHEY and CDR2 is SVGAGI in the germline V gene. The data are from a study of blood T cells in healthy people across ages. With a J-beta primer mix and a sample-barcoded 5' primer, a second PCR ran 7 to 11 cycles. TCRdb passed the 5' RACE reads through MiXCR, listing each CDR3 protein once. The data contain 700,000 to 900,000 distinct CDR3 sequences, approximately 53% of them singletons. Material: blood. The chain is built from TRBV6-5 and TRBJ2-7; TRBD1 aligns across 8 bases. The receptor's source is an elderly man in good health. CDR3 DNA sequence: TGTGCCAGCAGGAAGGGACAGGTCTTCTACGAGCAGTACTTC. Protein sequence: CASRKGQVFYEQYF.